This entry describes one T cell receptor beta chain. This sample is part of a study of blood T cell repertoires in COVID-19. Study-wide background: From the United States, Italy and Spain came samples of acute and convalescent COVID-19. PBMCs, B-cell-depleted T cells, or T cells were the source of the cDNA or gDNA that made up the material.

Original analysis: Researchers report that nucleated cell counts were estimated from reference gene primer amplification. TCRdb's table, derived via immunoSEQ multiplex PCR, lists solely in-frame clones and lacks some. V and J calls and clone size are as listed in that table; D and trimming were resolved from the DNA. The table records roughly 230,000 clones, around 82% of them present only once. The receptor's source is a woman aged 80 or older with acute or convalescent COVID-19. Sequencing was performed on peripheral blood.

The CDR3 DNA reads TGTGCCAGCTGGACAGGAGCTTCCACTAACTATGGCTACACCTTC. As protein: CASWTGASTNYGYTF. The chain combines TRBV6-5 with TRBJ1-2; TRBD1 aligns across 7 bases. Germline V CDR1 and CDR2: MNHEY, SVGAGI. The CDR3 totals 15 residues. Unmatched junction bases numbered 9, after V lost 8 bases and J lost 0 bases.